These T cell receptor beta chains were read from a single sample in a study of cytomegalovirus exposure and HLA in healthy donors. Libraries were prepared by immunoSEQ multiplex PCR; TCRdb keeps only in-frame clonotypes and omits some of them. The repertoire holds over 120,000 clones, with roughly 10% as singletons. The specimen sequenced was PBMCs. These receptors were taken from a man between 45 and 60 years old in good health and CMV-seronegative. CDR3s leave out the opening cysteine and the closing phenylalanine or tryptophan. A row's size may be missing; if present it is once, few, many or a size class.

TRBV19	-	TRBJ2-3	ASNAGVGTDTQY
TRBV7-9	-	TRBJ2-1	ASSLEVEASGEQF
TRBV4-1	-	TRBJ1-1	ASSQDRESNTEAF
TRBV5-4	few	TRBJ1-1	ASSLAGGLGNTEAF
TRBV30	few	TRBJ2-1	ALNGRRSYNEQF
TRBV27	-	TRBJ1-6	ASSLSTGLGVSPLH
TRBV11-2	few	TRBJ2-1	ASSVYNEQF
TRBV27	few	TRBJ1-2	ASSLSRGHGYT
TRBV7-9	-	TRBJ2-3	ASTPRRLAGADTQY
TRBV7-3	few	TRBJ2-3	ASSPYGQGASTDTQY
TRBV19	-	TRBJ1-2	ASSRTGTGGYT
TRBV5-1	-	TRBJ1-2	ASSLDRGNYGYT
TRBV6-6	few	TRBJ2-7	ASSGLAGAHSYEQY
TRBV11-2	few	TRBJ1-2	ASSIDRGYGYT
TRBV2	-	TRBJ2-1	ASSEARGQGGEQF
TRBV25-1	few	TRBJ1-2	TSSGRGVYGYT
TRBV6-5	-	TRBJ1-4	ASKGQGATNEKLF
TRBV7-8	-	TRBJ2-6	ASSLAIVSQANVLT
TRBV7-3	many	TRBJ2-1	ASSPTPGGGNEQF
TRBV6-5	-	TRBJ2-7	ASSYGQGKDGYEQY
TRBV5-1	-	TRBJ2-7	ASSLNGQASYEQY
TRBV5-1	few	TRBJ1-2	ASSLGTENYGYT
TRBV6-5	-	TRBJ2-7	ASTRPGGGNEQY
TRBV18	-	TRBJ1-5	ASSQYRTGVSSNQPQH
TRBV7-3	-	TRBJ2-1	ASSAYYDNEQF
TRBV6-5	-	TRBJ1-4	ASSEWAEKLF
TRBV11-3	few	TRBJ2-2	ASSLGRQGRTGELF
TRBV7-3	few	TRBJ1-1	ASSLEGASTEAF
TRBV10-2	few	TRBJ2-1	ASSEESSGSGEQF
TRBV19	-	TRBJ1-5	ASSIPVGNQPQH
TRBV7-9	-	TRBJ2-3	ASSLLGSGGLLRADTQY
TRBV10-1	few	TRBJ1-5	ASSEYRLNQPQH
TRBV7-9	few	TRBJ1-1	ASRKTGGDTEAF
TRBV2	-	TRBJ2-3	ASSEFRGRAQDTQY
TRBV7-2	-	TRBJ2-1	ASRLAGGLGEQF
TRBV5-1	few	TRBJ1-1	ASSTVVGESEAF
TRBV10-2	-	TRBJ2-1	ASRGLAALNEQF
TRBV19	-	TRBJ1-1	ASSIAGRGKTEAF
TRBV30	few	TRBJ1-2	AWRGRGDFFNYGYT
TRBV18	-	TRBJ2-7	ASSQPTGFHEQY
TRBV4-1	few	TRBJ1-2	ASSLTPDSSNGYT
TRBV19	-	TRBJ1-1	ASTVGGAGTEAF
TRBV5-6	-	TRBJ2-5	ASSGTSGGETQY
TRBV6-4	few	TRBJ1-1	ASSDFDPRTEAF
TRBV30	-	TRBJ2-1	AWSSGGAYNEQF
TRBV5-1	-	TRBJ2-3	ASSSGTSGGTDTQY
TRBV30	-	TRBJ2-5	AWNPGGETQY
TRBV28	few	TRBJ1-1	ASSSSRGVRRTEAF
TRBV28	few	TRBJ2-1	ASSSPGRVRF
TRBV30	-	TRBJ2-1	AWRYGAGGFNEQF
TRBV27	-	TRBJ2-1	ASSLFGSSYNEQF
TRBV7-9	few	TRBJ2-2	ASGGDTGELF
TRBV6-6	-	TRBJ1-5	ASSYSGGAGQPQH
TRBV6-1	-	TRBJ2-7	ASSSRPGQSYEQY
TRBV6-6	-	TRBJ2-1	ASSVFGLAVGNEQF
TRBV5-1	-	TRBJ1-6	ASSHGTGGSPLH
TRBV15	few	TRBJ1-4	ATKGATATNEKLF
TRBV2	-	TRBJ2-7	ASRVPLGQSFLEQY
TRBV5-1	few	TRBJ2-2	ASSLAGSGGGTGELF